This TCR beta chain was sequenced in a study of T cells in Graves' hyperthyroidism and ophthalmopathy. Study background: Initial diagnosis, before any treatment, was when peripheral blood was collected. Study observations and caveats: Most thyroid clonotypes with frequency above 0.001 were detected in blood. Onset of ophthalmopathy came a median approximately 6.9 months after the model predicted it.

Amplification yielded TCR beta CDR3 regions, with RNA transcripts as the source. The HTBI set primed first-round TCR CDR3 RT-PCR. MiXCR was run by TCRdb on the multiplex PCR reads, yielding one entry per CDR3 protein. The repertoire holds about 610,000 distinct CDR3 sequences, with more than 15% as singletons. Clinical symptoms, serum thyroxine and TRAb, thyroid ultrasound and orbital computed tomography together formed the diagnostic basis. Trimming took 4 bases from V and 2 from J, leaving 11 bases between them. The CDR3 extends over 14 amino acids. Germline lookup yields CDR1 MGHRA and CDR2 YSYEKL. A remark on this clonotype: Its target is not known.

The chain links TRBV4-1 to TRBJ1-2; D ambiguous. The specimen was blood. This receptor was obtained from a woman in her thirties or forties with Graves' ophthalmopathy. This CDR3 is CASSRNDGNYGYTF. The CDR3 bases are TGCGCCAGCAGCCGGAATGACGGGAACTATGGCTACACCTTC.